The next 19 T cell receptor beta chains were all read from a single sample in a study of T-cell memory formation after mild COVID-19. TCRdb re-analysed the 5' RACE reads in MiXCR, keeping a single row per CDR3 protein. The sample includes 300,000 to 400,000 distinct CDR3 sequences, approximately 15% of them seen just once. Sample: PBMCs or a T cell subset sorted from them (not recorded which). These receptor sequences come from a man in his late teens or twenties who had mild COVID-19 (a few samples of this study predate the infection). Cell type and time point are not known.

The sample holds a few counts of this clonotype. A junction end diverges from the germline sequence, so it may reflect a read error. DNA for the CDR3: TGTGCCAGCAGTAACTCACAGGGGAGCGGGACCCAGTACTTC. Amino acid sequence: CASSNSQGSGTQYF. This chain connects TRBV6-5 to TRBJ2-5, with 7 bases fitting TRBD1. The germline V gene encodes CDR1 MNHEY and CDR2 SVGAGI. This CDR3 spans 14 amino acids.

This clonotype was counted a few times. The CDR3 loop is CASSYPPLGPPDTQYF. The CDR3 coding sequence is TGTGCCAGCAGTTACCCTCCCTTGGGGCCCCCAGATACGCAGTATTTT. This chain links TRBV6-2 or TRBV6-3 with TRBJ2-3; a possible D gene is TRBD1 (5 bases). Germline lookup yields CDR1 MNHEY and CDR2 SVGEGT. This CDR3 has 16 amino acids. The germline V and J ends were trimmed by 2 bases and 4 bases, with 16 bases remaining between them.

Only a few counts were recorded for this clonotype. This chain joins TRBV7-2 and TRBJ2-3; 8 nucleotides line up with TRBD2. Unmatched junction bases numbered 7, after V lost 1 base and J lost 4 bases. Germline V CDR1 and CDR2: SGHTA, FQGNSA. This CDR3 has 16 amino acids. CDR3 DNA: TGTGCCAGCAGCTTAGTGTCTAGCGGGTTGGCAGATACGCAGTATTTT. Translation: CASSLVSSGLADTQYF.

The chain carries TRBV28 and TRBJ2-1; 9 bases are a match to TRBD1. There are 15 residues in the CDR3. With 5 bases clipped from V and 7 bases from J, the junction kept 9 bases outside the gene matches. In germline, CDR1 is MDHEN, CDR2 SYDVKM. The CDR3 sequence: CASSPRTGAWNEQFF. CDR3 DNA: TGTGCCAGCAGTCCCCGGACAGGGGCATGGAATGAGCAGTTCTTC.

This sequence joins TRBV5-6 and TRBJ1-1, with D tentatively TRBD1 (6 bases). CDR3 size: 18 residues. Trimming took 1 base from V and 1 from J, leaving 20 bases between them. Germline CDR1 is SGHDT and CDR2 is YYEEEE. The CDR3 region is CASSLWLRTAFSNTEAFF. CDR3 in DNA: TGTGCCAGCAGCTTGTGGTTACGGACAGCCTTCTCGAACACTGAAGCTTTCTTT.

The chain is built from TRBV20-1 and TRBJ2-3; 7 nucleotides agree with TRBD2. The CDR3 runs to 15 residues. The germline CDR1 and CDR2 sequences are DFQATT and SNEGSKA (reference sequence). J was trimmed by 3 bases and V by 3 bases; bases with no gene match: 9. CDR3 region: CSARLRGFLTDTQYF. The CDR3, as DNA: TGCAGTGCTAGGCTGCGGGGGTTCTTGACAGATACGCAGTATTTT.

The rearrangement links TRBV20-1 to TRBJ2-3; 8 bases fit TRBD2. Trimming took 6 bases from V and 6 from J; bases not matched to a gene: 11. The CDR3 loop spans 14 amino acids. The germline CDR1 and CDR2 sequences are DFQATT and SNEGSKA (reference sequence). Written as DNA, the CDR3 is TGCAGTGCAGAAGCCCTCCGGGGGGGGGATACGCAGTATTTT. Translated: CSAEALRGGDTQYF.

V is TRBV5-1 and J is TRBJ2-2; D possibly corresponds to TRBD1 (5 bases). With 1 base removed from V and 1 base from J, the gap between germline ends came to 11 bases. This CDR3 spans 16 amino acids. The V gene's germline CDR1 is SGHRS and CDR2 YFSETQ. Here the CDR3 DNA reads TGCGCCAGCAGCTTGTCCCGACAGCTGAACACCGGGGAGCTGTTTTTT. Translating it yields CASSLSRQLNTGELFF.

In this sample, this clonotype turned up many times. CDR3 residues: CASREDSYEQYF. CDR3 DNA: TGTGCCAGCAGGGAGGACAGCTACGAGCAGTACTTC. The chain is built from TRBV7-2 and TRBJ2-7, with D possibly TRBD1 on 6 matching bases. The CDR3 consists of 12 residues. CDR1 and CDR2 (germline): SGHTA, FQGNSA. V was trimmed by 6 bases and J by 3 bases, leaving 9 bases between them.

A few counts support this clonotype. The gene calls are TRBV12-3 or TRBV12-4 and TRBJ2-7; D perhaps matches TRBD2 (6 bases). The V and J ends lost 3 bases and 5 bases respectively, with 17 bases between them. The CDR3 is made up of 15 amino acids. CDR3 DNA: TGTGCCAGCAGTTTGAAGGGAGGCGGTTCGGACGAGCAGTACTTC. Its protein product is CASSLKGGGSDEQYF.

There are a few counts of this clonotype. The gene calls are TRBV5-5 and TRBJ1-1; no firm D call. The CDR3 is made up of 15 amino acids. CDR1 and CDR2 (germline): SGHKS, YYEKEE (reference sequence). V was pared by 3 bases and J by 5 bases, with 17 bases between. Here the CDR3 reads CASSSLSRVRTEAFF. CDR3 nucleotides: TGTGCCAGCAGCTCCCTCTCAAGGGTGCGGACTGAAGCTTTCTTT.

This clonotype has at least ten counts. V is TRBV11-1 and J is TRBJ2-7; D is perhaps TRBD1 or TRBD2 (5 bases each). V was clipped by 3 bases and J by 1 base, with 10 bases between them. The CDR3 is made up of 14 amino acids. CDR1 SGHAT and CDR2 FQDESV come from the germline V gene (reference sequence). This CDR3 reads CASSLGDLSYEQYV. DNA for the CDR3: TGTGCCAGCAGCTTGGGGGACCTATCCTACGAGCAGTACGTC.

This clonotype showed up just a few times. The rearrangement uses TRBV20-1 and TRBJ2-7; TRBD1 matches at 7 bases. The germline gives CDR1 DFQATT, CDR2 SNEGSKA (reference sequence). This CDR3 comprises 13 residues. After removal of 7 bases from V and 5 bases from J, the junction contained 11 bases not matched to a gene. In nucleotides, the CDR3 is TGCAGTGTCTTCGACAGGGTTCAGGACGAGCAGTACTTC. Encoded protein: CSVFDRVQDEQYF.

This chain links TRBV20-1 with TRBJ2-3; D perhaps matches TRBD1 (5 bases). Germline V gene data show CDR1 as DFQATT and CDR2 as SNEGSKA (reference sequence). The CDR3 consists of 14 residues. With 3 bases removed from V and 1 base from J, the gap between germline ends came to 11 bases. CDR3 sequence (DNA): TGCAGTGCTAGTGGGGCAGGCCGCACAGATACGCAGTATTTT. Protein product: CSASGAGRTDTQYF.

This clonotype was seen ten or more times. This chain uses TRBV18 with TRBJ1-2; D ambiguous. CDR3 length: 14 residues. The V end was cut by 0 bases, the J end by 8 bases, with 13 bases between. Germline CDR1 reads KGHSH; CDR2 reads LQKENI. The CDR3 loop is CASSPPPQPNGYTF. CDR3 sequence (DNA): TGTGCCAGCTCACCACCGCCACAGCCTAACGGCTACACCTTC.

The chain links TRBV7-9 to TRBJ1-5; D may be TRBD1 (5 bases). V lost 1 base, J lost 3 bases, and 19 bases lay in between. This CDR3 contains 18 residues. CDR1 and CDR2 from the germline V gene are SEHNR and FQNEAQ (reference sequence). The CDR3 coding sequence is TGTGCCAGCAGCTTAGTCAAGTGGGGGGACTCTTTCAATCAGCCCCAGCATTTT. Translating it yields CASSLVKWGDSFNQPQHF.

The CDR3 nucleotides are TGTGCCAGCAGCTGCTACCCGGACTGCACAGATACGCAGTATTTT. Its translation: CASSCYPDCTDTQYF. The chain couples TRBV7-9 to TRBJ2-3; TRBD2 is a possible D gene (5 bases). This CDR3 is 15 amino acids long. V gave up 4 bases and J gave up 1 base, with 12 bases separating them. Germline V gives CDR1 SEHNR, CDR2 FQNEAQ (reference sequence).

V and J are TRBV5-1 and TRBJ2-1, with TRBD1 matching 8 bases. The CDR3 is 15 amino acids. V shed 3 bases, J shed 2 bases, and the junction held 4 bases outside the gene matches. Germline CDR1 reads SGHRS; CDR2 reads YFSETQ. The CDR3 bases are TGCGCCAGCAGCTCAGGGGGCAACACCTACAATGAGCAGTTCTTC. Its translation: CASSSGGNTYNEQFF.

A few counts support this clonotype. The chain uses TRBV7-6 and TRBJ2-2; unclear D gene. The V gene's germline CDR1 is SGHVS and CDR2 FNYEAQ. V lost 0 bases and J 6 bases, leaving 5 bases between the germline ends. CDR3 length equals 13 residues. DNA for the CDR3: TGTGCCAGCAGCTTAGCCGTGGCCGGGGAGCTGTTTTTT. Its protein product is CASSLAVAGELFF.